One and the same sample provided the 18 T cell receptor beta chains below, sequenced in a study of blood T cell repertoires in COVID-19. Using immunoSEQ multiplex PCR, the repertoire was profiled, and TCRdb retains in-frame clones only, with some absent. The data hold about 160,000 clones, with approximately 80% observed a single time. Sequencing used peripheral blood. These receptors came from a woman aged 40 to 55 with COVID-19, enrolled during active disease.

The count of this clone is one. The chain recombines TRBV28 with TRBJ2-5; TRBD2 might be the D (5 bases). Germline V gene lookup returns CDR1 MDHEN and CDR2 SYDVKM. V lost 8 bases, J lost 4 bases, and 8 bases lay in between. The CDR3 length is 11 residues. CDR3 DNA: TGTGCCAGCGGGAGTCCAGAGACCCAGTACTTC. This encodes CASGSPETQYF. Full variable domain (outside the CDR3, taken from reference TRBV28 and TRBJ2-5): DVKVTQSSRYLVKRTGEKVFLECVQDMDHENMFWYRQDPGLGLRLIYFSYDVKMKEKGDIPEGYSVSREKKERFSLILESASTNQTSMYLCASGSPETQYFGPGTRLLVL.

The chain is built from TRBV15 and TRBJ2-7; possible D gene TRBD2, 5 bases. Germline lookup yields CDR1 LNHNV and CDR2 YYDKDF (reference sequence). Trimming pared 0 bases from V and 1 base from J, leaving 10 bases between. CDR3 length: 15 residues. CDR3 sequence reads: CATSRDLAASYEQYF. CDR3 nucleotides: TGTGCCACCAGCAGAGATCTAGCAGCTTCCTACGAGCAGTACTTC.

In DNA form, the CDR3 reads TGTGCCAGCAGTGTACTCCGGGACAAAAACAATGAGCAGTTCTTC. Translating gives CASSVLRDKNNEQFF. V usage is TRBV27 and J usage is TRBJ2-1, with a weak D call TRBD1 (6 bases). Trimming pared 5 bases from V and 5 bases from J, leaving 16 bases between. CDR1 and CDR2 (germline): MNHEY, SMNVEV (reference sequence). The CDR3 loop spans 15 amino acids.

The V and J genes are TRBV30 and TRBJ1-1; D is undetermined. The CDR3 covers 9 residues. The germline V gene has CDR1 GTSNPN and CDR2 SVGIG (reference sequence). Trimming took off 5 bases at V and 11 bases at J, with 9 bases between the two ends. CDR3 bases: TGTGCCTGGGATCTCGGGGCTTTCTTT. Residues: CAWDLGAFF. Variable domain in full (rest from reference TRBV30 and TRBJ1-1): SQTIHQWPATLVQPVGSPLSLECTVEGTSNPNLYWYRQAAGRGLQLLFYSVGIGQISSEVPQNLSASRPQDRQFILSSKKLLLSDSGFYLCAWDLGAFFGQGTRLTVV.

The V gene is TRBV6-5, the J gene TRBJ1-6, with D possibly TRBD1 on 6 matching bases. The germline V and J ends were trimmed by 6 bases and 5 bases, with 8 bases remaining between them. The germline V gene encodes CDR1 MNHEY and CDR2 SVGAGI. This CDR3 contains 13 residues. CDR3 protein: CASSRGNNSPLHF. The CDR3 nucleotides are TGTGCCAGCAGCAGGGGAAATAATTCACCCCTCCACTTT.

The CDR3 nucleotides read TGCGCCAGCAGCACCCAGGGAAGCGGGGGAGCAGATACGCAGTATTTT. It specifies CASSTQGSGGADTQYF. The chain employs TRBV5-1 and TRBJ2-3; 8 bases match TRBD2. Germline CDR1 is SGHRS and CDR2 is YFSETQ. The CDR3 is made up of 16 amino acids. V trimming: 4 bases; J trimming: 4 bases; junction bases outside the gene matches: 11.

V is TRBV9 and J is TRBJ2-7; 8 positions agree with TRBD1. V was clipped by 4 bases and J by 4 bases; unmatched bases: 13. Germline CDR1 SGDLS, CDR2 YYNGEE. This CDR3 is built from 16 residues. The CDR3 nucleotides are TGTGCCAGCAGCTCGGGGGATCAGGGGGCGAGGTACGAGCAGTACTTC. Its protein product is CASSSGDQGARYEQYF.

This clone was picked up a small number of times. This chain links TRBV27 with TRBJ2-6; 13 bases align to TRBD2. The CDR3 runs to 19 residues. Trimming took 6 bases from V and 0 from J; bases not matched to a gene: 8. Per germline, CDR1 MNHEY and CDR2 SMNVEV (reference sequence). The CDR3 loop is CASRPGLAGQSSGANVLTF. The CDR3 nucleotides are TGTGCCAGCAGACCGGGACTAGCGGGACAGAGCTCTGGGGCCAACGTCCTGACTTTC.

The chain joins TRBV18 to TRBJ2-7; a weak D match, TRBD1 (5 bases). Between the trimmed V and J ends, which lost 0 bases and 4 bases, there was a span of 10 bases. CDR3 size: 14 residues. Germline assignment: CDR1 KGHSH and CDR2 LQKENI. The CDR3 spells CASSPPGVVYEQYF. The DNA for the CDR3 is TGTGCCAGCTCACCACCAGGGGTGGTTTACGAGCAGTACTTC.

This sequence joins TRBV29-1 and TRBJ1-3, with D tentatively TRBD1 (6 bases). There are 14 residues in the CDR3. Germline values: CDR1 SQVTM, CDR2 ANQGSEA. V lost 7 bases and J 0 bases, leaving 13 bases between the germline ends. CDR3 bases: TGCAGCGCTGGGACAACGAGCTCTGGAAACACCATATATTTT. Encoded protein: CSAGTTSSGNTIYF.

This clone was detected a few times. The chain joins TRBV5-1 to TRBJ1-2, with a tentative D call TRBD1 (6 bases). CDR1 is SGHRS, CDR2 YFSETQ, per germline. V was cut by 1 base and J by 0 bases, with 10 bases left in between. The CDR3 length is 15 residues. CDR3 protein: CASSLSGQPNYGYTF. The CDR3 coding sequence is TGCGCCAGCAGCTTGAGCGGACAGCCTAACTATGGCTACACCTTC.

This chain uses TRBV5-6 with TRBJ1-1; D is perhaps TRBD1 (6 bases). CDR1 SGHDT and CDR2 YYEEEE come from the germline V gene. The CDR3 spans 13 residues. The V gene lost 3 bases and the J gene lost 5 bases, with 11 bases spanning the gap. This CDR3 reads CASSSDRITEAFF. The CDR3 DNA reads TGTGCCAGCAGCTCTGACAGGATTACTGAAGCTTTCTTT.

The chain joins TRBV6-5 to TRBJ1-4; D is undetermined. The V end lost 6 bases, the J end lost 4 bases, and 15 bases lay between the germline ends. The germline V gene encodes CDR1 MNHEY and CDR2 SVGAGI. The CDR3 runs 15 residues. The CDR3 sequence is CASSRMAAFNEKLFF. In nucleotides, the CDR3 is TGTGCCAGCAGCCGAATGGCCGCCTTTAATGAAAAACTGTTTTTT.

The sample holds a few counts of this clone. The gene calls are TRBV19 and TRBJ1-2, with 8 bases lining up with TRBD1. CDR3 length: 13 amino acids. The V gene end was trimmed by 3 bases and the J gene end by 5 bases; junction bases not matched to a gene: 2. Germline CDR1 is LNHDA and CDR2 is SQIVND (reference sequence). For the CDR3, the DNA is TGTGCCAGTAGTATCCGACAGGGGTATGGCTACACCTTC. Translating gives CASSIRQGYGYTF.

The J gene is TRBJ2-7, the V gene TRBV29-1; a possible D gene is TRBD1 (5 bases). V lost 5 bases and J 4 bases, leaving 12 bases between the germline ends. The CDR3 is 12 amino acids. CDR1 and CDR2 from the germline V gene are SQVTM and ANQGSEA. CDR3 coding DNA: TGCAGCGTTATGCTTGGGGCTTACGAGCAGTACTTC. The encoded protein is CSVMLGAYEQYF.

The chain's CDR3 is CASSILAAAHEQYF. CDR3 bases: TGTGCCAGTAGTATACTGGCGGCGGCCCACGAGCAGTACTTC. J is TRBJ2-7 and V is TRBV19; no reliable D call. Trimming stripped 2 bases from V and 5 bases from J, with 13 bases between. Germline-derived CDR1 and CDR2 are LNHDA and SQIVND (reference sequence). The CDR3 covers 14 residues.

The chain employs TRBV10-3 and TRBJ2-3, with D perhaps matching TRBD2 (6 bases). Germline CDR1 reads ENHRY; CDR2 reads SYGVKD. The CDR3 sequence is 15 residues long. V was trimmed by 2 bases and J by 3 bases, leaving 12 bases between them. The CDR3 DNA follows: TGTGCCATCAGTGAGCGTTTGGGGGGAACAGATACGCAGTATTTT. It yields the protein CAISERLGGTDTQYF.

The genes are TRBV30 and TRBJ1-3; maybe TRBD1 (5 bases). Between the trimmed V and J ends, which lost 2 bases and 7 bases, there was a span of 6 bases. The CDR3 extends over 11 amino acids. Germline CDR1 is GTSNPN and CDR2 is SVGIG (reference sequence). The CDR3 DNA reads as TGTGCCTGGAGTCCAGGGAACACCATATATTTT. Translated, it gives CAWSPGNTIYF.